This T cell receptor beta chain was retrieved from a study of blood T cell repertoires in COVID-19. The assay was immunoSEQ multiplex PCR, and TCRdb's table has in-frame clones only and misses some. Of around 170,000 clones detected, nearly 80% appear once; the ten largest clones hold around an eighth. The receptor comes from a man in his fifties or sixties who had been exposed to COVID-19. The sequencing sample was made of PBMCs or T cells enriched from blood (not recorded which).

CDR3 protein: CASSPRLVSSQEQYF. The CDR3 nucleotides read TGTGCCAGCAGCCCCCGACTAGTTTCGTCCCAGGAGCAGTACTTC. The chain carries TRBV7-2 and TRBJ2-7, with TRBD2 as a possible D gene (6 bases). CDR1 is SGHTA, CDR2 FQGNSA, per germline. This CDR3 region has 15 residues. V was cut by 5 bases and J by 7 bases, with 21 bases left in between.